Shown below are 10 T cell receptor beta chains from a single sample sequenced in a study of blood T cells in healthy people across ages. Primed by a sample-barcoded 5' primer and a J-beta primer mix, a second PCR proceeded for about 6 to 11 cycles. TCRdb recomputed calls from the 5' RACE reads with MiXCR, one row per CDR3 protein. The data contain nearly 800,000 distinct CDR3 sequences, 45% to 70% of them seen just once; the ten biggest clones take up around 24%. The sequencing input was blood. Receptors were obtained from a middle-aged man in good health.

This rearrangement joins TRBV20-1 to TRBJ1-4; no clear D gene. V shed 3 bases and J shed 8 bases, with 7 bases lying between them. Looked up from germline, CDR1 is DFQATT and CDR2 is SNEGSKA (reference sequence). There are 11 residues in the CDR3. The CDR3 sequence: CSASVGEKLFF. The CDR3 DNA is TGCAGTGCTAGTGTAGGCGAAAAACTGTTTTTT.

This clonotype has only one observation. A read error may account for a junction end that differs from germline. The J gene is TRBJ1-2, the V gene TRBV2; weak D call: TRBD1 (6 bases). CDR1 and CDR2 from the germline V gene are SNHLY and FYNNEI. The length of the CDR3 is 14 residues. CDR3 amino acids: CASREQGIGYGYTF. The DNA of the CDR3 is TGTGCCAGCCGTGAACAGGGCATTGGGTATGGCTACACCTTC.

There are a few counts of this clonotype. A much more abundant neighbour one base away suggests this may be a read error. The chain links TRBV28 to TRBJ2-7; 7 positions match TRBD1. The CDR3 runs to 14 residues. Germline trimming cut 5 bases from V and 3 bases from J; bases unmatched to any gene: 7. CDR1 and CDR2 from the germline V gene are MDHEN and SYDVKM. This CDR3 is CASSVVGGGYEQYF. CDR3 in DNA: TGTGCCAGCAGTGTTGTAGGGGGCGGCTACGAGCAGTACTTC.

This clonotype was seen more than once but under ten times. The chain has TRBV6-1 and TRBJ1-2; D is possibly TRBD1 (6 bases). Germline loops: CDR1 MNHNS, CDR2 SASEGT. This CDR3 spans 16 amino acids. With 2 bases removed from V and 7 bases from J, the gap between germline ends came to 20 bases. The CDR3 here is CASSEQGRSAIGGYTF. As DNA, the CDR3 is TGTGCCAGCAGTGAACAGGGGAGGTCGGCAATTGGTGGCTACACCTTC.

This clonotype was seen many times. The chain recombines TRBV6-2 or TRBV6-3 with TRBJ1-5; TRBD1 might be the D (5 bases). Germline CDR1 and CDR2: MNHEY and SVGEGT. The V end was cut by 6 bases, the J end by 2 bases, with 17 bases between. This CDR3 contains 16 residues. The CDR3 coding sequence is TGTGCCAGCAGCCCGGGAGGGGAGATCGGCAATCAGCCCCAGCATTTT. This gives the protein CASSPGGEIGNQPQHF.

The chain recombines TRBV28 with TRBJ1-1, with D hard to call. Trimming took off 5 bases at V and 0 bases at J, with 7 bases between the two ends. The CDR3 length is 13 residues. Looked up from germline, CDR1 is MDHEN and CDR2 is SYDVKM. The CDR3, as DNA: TGTGCCAGCAGTATGACCCTGAACACTGAAGCTTTCTTT. Its translation: CASSMTLNTEAFF.

The chain is built from TRBV6-6 and TRBJ2-7; 7 bases are shared with TRBD1. CDR1 MNHNY and CDR2 SVGAGI come from the germline V gene (reference sequence). V shed 10 bases and J 7 bases; nucleotides not matched to a gene: 10. The CDR3 is made up of 12 amino acids. CDR3 sequence (DNA): TGTGCCACACAGGGGCTTGAGATTGAGCAGTACTTC. Translation gives CATQGLEIEQYF.

The chain joins TRBV28 to TRBJ1-2, with D uncertain. Trimming pared 8 bases from V and 4 bases from J, leaving 11 bases between. The CDR3 is made up of 12 amino acids. Germline CDR1 reads MDHEN; CDR2 reads SYDVKM. CDR3 nucleotides: TGTGCCAGCCGTCCGGGAGGCTATGGCTACACCTTC. It codes for CASRPGGYGYTF.

The rearrangement uses TRBV18 and TRBJ2-1; the match to TRBD1 covers 7 bases. CDR1 and CDR2 (germline): KGHSH, LQKENI. The CDR3 runs 15 residues. The trim removed 3 bases at V and 2 bases at J, leaving 4 bases unmatched. The CDR3 bases are TGTGCCAGCTCACCTACCGGGACAGCCTACAATGAGCAGTTCTTC. Its translation is CASSPTGTAYNEQFF. Together with reference TRBV18 and TRBJ2-1, the CDR3 gives the full variable domain: NAGVMQNPRHLVRRRGQEARLRCSPMKGHSHVYWYRQLPEEGLKFMVYLQKENIIDESGMPKERFSAEFPKEGPSILRIQQVVRGDSAAYFCASSPTGTAYNEQFFGPGTRLTVL.

This clonotype was seen a handful of times. This chain uses TRBV12-5 with TRBJ2-5; D may correspond to TRBD1 or TRBD2 (5 bases each). The V end was cut by 6 bases, the J end by 2 bases, with 13 bases between. Germline V gene sequence: CDR1 LGHNT, CDR2 FRNRAP. This CDR3 has 14 amino acids. CDR3 DNA sequence: TGTGCTAGTGGCCGAGGGACCCATCAAGAGACCCAGTACTTC. Residues: CASGRGTHQETQYF.